These T cell receptor beta chains were read from a single sample in a study of shared clonotypes between healthy human individuals. Some clones are missing from TCRdb's copy, which holds only in-frame ones; the method was immunoSEQ multiplex PCR. The sample lists fewer than 600,000 clones; about four fifths were seen once. Sequenced: PBMCs. These receptors were taken from a woman aged 40 to 49 in good health. Some clones in this sample may be carry-over from other donors' samples. Each CDR3 is given with its conserved first and last residue. D genes are given only for firm matches. A row's size may be missing; if present it is once, few, many or a size class.

J gene: TRBJ2-7; CDR3 length: 13; V gene: TRBV29-1; clone size: few; D gene: TRBD1; CDR3 DNA: TGCAGCGCTGGGACAGGGGGTATCTACGAGCAGTACTTC; CDR3 protein: CSAGTGGIYEQYF
J gene: TRBJ2-3; CDR3 length: 18; V gene: TRBV5-1; clone size: .; D gene: TRBD2; CDR3 DNA: TGCGCCAGCAGCTACGGCCCCGCGACTAGCGGAAGCACAGATACGCAGTATTTT; CDR3 protein: CASSYGPATSGSTDTQYF
J gene: TRBJ2-1; CDR3 length: 21; V gene: TRBV18; clone size: .; D gene: TRBD2; CDR3 DNA: TGTGCCAGCTCACCAGGTCTGGCCGCGGGGGGAGTCGGCCTCAATTACAATGAGCAGTTCTTC; CDR3 protein: CASSPGLAAGGVGLNYNEQFF
J gene: TRBJ2-1; CDR3 length: 16; V gene: TRBV6-4; clone size: .; D gene: TRBD2; CDR3 DNA: TGTGCCAGCAGTCCCATGTTAGCGGGAGGCGAACGTGAGCAGTTCTTC; CDR3 protein: CASSPMLAGGEREQFF
J gene: TRBJ2-3; CDR3 length: 10; V gene: TRBV2; clone size: .; D gene: .; CDR3 DNA: TGTGCCAGCACACTATCTGTATCGATTTTT; CDR3 protein: CASTLSVSIF
J gene: TRBJ2-5; CDR3 length: 11; V gene: TRBV7-6; clone size: .; D gene: TRBD2; CDR3 DNA: TGTGCTGGGGGGGATCGAGAGACTCAGTACTTC; CDR3 protein: CAGGDRETQYF
J gene: TRBJ1-1; CDR3 length: 16; V gene: TRBV5-4; clone size: .; D gene: TRBD1; CDR3 DNA: TGTGCCAGCAGCATCGGGACAGGGATTACGAACACTGAAGCTTTCTTT; CDR3 protein: CASSIGTGITNTEAFF
J gene: TRBJ2-3; CDR3 length: 13; V gene: TRBV2; clone size: .; D gene: TRBD1; CDR3 DNA: TGTGCCAGCAACGCAGGGGGCGGGGATACGCAGTATTTT; CDR3 protein: CASNAGGGDTQYF
J gene: TRBJ1-3; CDR3 length: 15; V gene: TRBV5-6; clone size: .; D gene: .; CDR3 DNA: TGTGCCAGCAGCACCCGGGACACCCTCGGAAACACCATATATTTT; CDR3 protein: CASSTRDTLGNTIYF
J gene: TRBJ2-5; CDR3 length: 13; V gene: TRBV9; clone size: .; D gene: .; CDR3 DNA: TGTGCCAGCAGCCTCGGCCTGGCCAAGACCCAGTACTTC; CDR3 protein: CASSLGLAKTQYF
J gene: TRBJ2-3; CDR3 length: 16; V gene: TRBV2; clone size: .; D gene: .; CDR3 DNA: TGTGCCAGCGCCTCAGCTAGCGCCGCGAACACAGATACGCAGTATTTT; CDR3 protein: CASASASAANTDTQYF
J gene: TRBJ2-7; CDR3 length: 12; V gene: TRBV7-8; clone size: .; D gene: .; CDR3 DNA: TGTGCCAGCAGCCCGGACAGATCCGAGCAGTACTTC; CDR3 protein: CASSPDRSEQYF
J gene: TRBJ2-1; CDR3 length: 17; V gene: TRBV7-6; clone size: .; D gene: .; CDR3 DNA: TGTGCCAGCAGCTATCAAAAAGCAGGGTTCGCTTACAATGAGCAGTTCTTC; CDR3 protein: CASSYQKAGFAYNEQFF
J gene: TRBJ2-3; CDR3 length: 13; V gene: TRBV10-3; clone size: .; D gene: TRBD1; CDR3 DNA: TGTGCCACCGGGACAGGGGGCACAGATACGCAGTATTTT; CDR3 protein: CATGTGGTDTQYF
J gene: TRBJ1-6; CDR3 length: 13; V gene: TRBV6-5; clone size: .; D gene: .; CDR3 DNA: TGTGCCAGCAGTTACTCAAGGAGTTCACCCCTCCACTTT; CDR3 protein: CASSYSRSSPLHF
J gene: TRBJ1-1; CDR3 length: 14; V gene: TRBV19; clone size: few; D gene: .; CDR3 DNA: TGTGCCAGTAGTATAGCAAGGGGACACACTGAAGCTTTCTTT; CDR3 protein: CASSIARGHTEAFF
J gene: TRBJ2-1; CDR3 length: 14; V gene: TRBV9; clone size: .; D gene: .; CDR3 DNA: TGTGCCAGCAGCGCTACAGGGTTGACCAATGAGCAGTTCTTC; CDR3 protein: CASSATGLTNEQFF
J gene: TRBJ1-2; CDR3 length: 15; V gene: TRBV10-3; clone size: once; D gene: .; CDR3 DNA: TGTGCCATCGGGGGCCGGGGTAATTCTAACTATGGCTACACCTTC; CDR3 protein: CAIGGRGNSNYGYTF
J gene: TRBJ1-1; CDR3 length: 10; V gene: TRBV20-1; clone size: .; D gene: TRBD1; CDR3 DNA: TGCAGCTCGTACAGGGGGCTGGCTTTCTTT; CDR3 protein: CSSYRGLAFF
J gene: TRBJ2-1; CDR3 length: 15; V gene: TRBV5-4; clone size: once; D gene: TRBD2; CDR3 DNA: TGTGCCAGCAGCTACCTAGCGGGTGCGTCCGATGGGCAGTTCTTC; CDR3 protein: CASSYLAGASDGQFF
J gene: TRBJ2-7; CDR3 length: 14; V gene: TRBV10-1; clone size: .; D gene: TRBD1; CDR3 DNA: TGCGCCAGCAGTCCCGGGACAGGGAACCTGGAGCAGTACTTC; CDR3 protein: CASSPGTGNLEQYF
J gene: TRBJ2-5; CDR3 length: 13; V gene: TRBV5-6; clone size: few; D gene: .; CDR3 DNA: TGTGCCAGCAGCTTGGGGCCGAGGGAGACCCAGTACTTC; CDR3 protein: CASSLGPRETQYF
J gene: TRBJ2-1; CDR3 length: 14; V gene: TRBV5-1; clone size: .; D gene: TRBD2; CDR3 DNA: TGCGCCAGCCACCTAGCGGGAGGGTACAATGAGCAGTTCTTC; CDR3 protein: CASHLAGGYNEQFF
J gene: TRBJ2-3; CDR3 length: 18; V gene: TRBV9; clone size: once; D gene: .; CDR3 DNA: TGTGCCAGCAGCTCACGACTAAATGGCCCTCTCAGCACAGATACGCAGTATTTT; CDR3 protein: CASSSRLNGPLSTDTQYF
J gene: TRBJ2-1; CDR3 length: 15; V gene: TRBV4-1; clone size: .; D gene: .; CDR3 DNA: TGCGCCAGCAGCTGGACAAAGAAAACCTACAATGAGCAGTTCTTC; CDR3 protein: CASSWTKKTYNEQFF
J gene: TRBJ2-7; CDR3 length: 15; V gene: TRBV5-4; clone size: .; D gene: TRBD2; CDR3 DNA: TGTGCCAGCAGCTTGGAGGGGACTAGCTCCGACGAGCAGTACTTC; CDR3 protein: CASSLEGTSSDEQYF
J gene: TRBJ2-2; CDR3 length: 15; V gene: TRBV30; clone size: .; D gene: TRBD1; CDR3 DNA: TGTGCCTGGAGGCGCCAGACAGGGGGCACCGGGGAGCTGTTTTTT; CDR3 protein: CAWRRQTGGTGELFF